This T cell receptor beta chain was recovered during a study of immune evolution from preneoplasia to lung adenocarcinoma. Study information: HLA loss of heterozygosity: 7% AIS, more than 14% MIA, roughly 30% ADC, none AAH.

The table came from immunoSEQ multiplex PCR; TCRdb's copy has only in-frame clones and leaves some out. This sample has 15,000 to 20,000 clones; approximately 86% occur once, and the top ten carry about 2.5%. Study findings and constraints: Clonality was highest in normal lung, lower in later-stage lesions apparently. Highest clonality occurred in KRAS-mutant, not EGFR-mutant or double wild-type, nodules. Top clone share appeared to fall from AAH through AIS, MIA, adenocarcinoma.

CDR3 length equals 15 residues. Germline-derived CDR1 and CDR2 are SGHAT and FQDESV (reference sequence). V lost 2 bases and J lost 7, with 17 bases in between. To note about this clone: Its target is unknown.

The clonotype originates from a person between 65 and 79 years old with invasive lung adenocarcinoma. Sequencing was performed on FFPE invasive lung adenocarcinoma tissue. The gene calls are TRBV11-1 and TRBJ1-1, with D hard to call. The CDR3 region is CASSLNSAGYGEAFF. CDR3 sequence (DNA): TGTGCCAGCAGCTTAAATTCGGCAGGCTACGGTGAAGCTTTCTTT.